The rows below give T cell receptor beta chains drawn from one sample of a study of T cells in narcolepsy. The method was immunoSEQ multiplex PCR; TCRdb's version includes in-frame clones alone and lacks a portion of them. The sample has roughly 30,000 clones; roughly four fifths are singletons. Sequencing was performed on memory (CD45RA-) CD4+ T cells from blood. Receptor source: a human donor in good health. Each CDR3 is given with its conserved first and last residue. Fields, in order: V gene, D gene, clone size, J gene, CDR3 protein, CDR3 DNA. The D gene is left open where the match is weak. Size values are once, few and many counts, or a class for expanded clones, and some rows have none.

TRBV7-9	NA	NA	TRBJ2-7	CASSLGAGNEQYF	TGTGCCAGCAGCTTGGGCGCAGGGAACGAGCAGTACTTC
TRBV2	NA	NA	TRBJ2-5	CASSPDQGRETQYF	TGTGCCAGCAGCCCGGACCAGGGGCGAGAGACCCAGTACTTC
TRBV7-9	NA	NA	TRBJ2-7	CASSREWEQYF	TGTGCCAGCAGCCGGGAGTGGGAGCAGTACTTC
TRBV9	NA	few	TRBJ1-4	CASSVEGIGPGEKLFF	TGTGCCAGCAGCGTAGAGGGGATAGGGCCGGGCGAAAAACTGTTTTTT
TRBV29-1	NA	NA	TRBJ2-5	CSAQSREETQYF	TGCAGCGCTCAGTCCAGGGAAGAGACCCAGTACTTC
TRBV18	NA	NA	TRBJ1-4	CASSPREGEKLFF	TGTGCCAGCTCACCGAGGGAGGGTGAAAAACTGTTTTTT
TRBV11-3	NA	NA	TRBJ1-1	CASSLSATEAFF	TGTGCCAGCAGCTTATCAGCGACTGAAGCTTTCTTT
TRBV21-1	NA	NA	TRBJ2-6	CASSIRPSSPGANVLTF	TGTGCTAGCAGCATAAGACCGAGTTCCCCCGGGGCCAACGTCCTGACTTTC
TRBV27	NA	NA	TRBJ1-4	CASSLLGDGEKLFF	TGTGCCAGCAGTTTATTGGGGGACGGTGAAAAACTGTTTTTT
TRBV7-9	TRBD1	NA	TRBJ1-5	CASSLGQTNQPQHF	TGTGCCAGCAGCCTGGGACAGACCAATCAGCCCCAGCATTTT
TRBV18	TRBD1	NA	TRBJ1-1	CASSPYGTGDYRAFF	TGTGCCAGCTCGCCATATGGGACAGGGGATTATCGAGCTTTCTTT
TRBV27	NA	NA	TRBJ1-3	CASSFRLGNTIYF	TGTGCCAGCAGTTTCCGCCTTGGAAACACCATATATTTT
TRBV20-1	NA	NA	TRBJ2-7	CSATRSYEQYF	TGCAGTGCTACCAGATCCTACGAGCAGTACTTC
TRBV10-3	NA	NA	TRBJ1-1	CAISGPKGANTEAFF	TGTGCCATCAGTGGACCTAAAGGGGCGAACACTGAAGCTTTCTTT
TRBV9	TRBD2	NA	TRBJ2-3	CASGRGGDTQYF	TGTGCCAGCGGGCGCGGGGGGGATACGCAGTATTTT
TRBV19	TRBD1	NA	TRBJ2-3	CASSPGQAPADTQYF	TGTGCCAGTAGTCCGGGACAGGCTCCCGCAGATACGCAGTATTTT
TRBV9	NA	NA	TRBJ2-2	CASSVGMGAGTGELFF	TGTGCCAGCAGCGTAGGCATGGGGGCAGGCACCGGGGAGCTGTTTTTT
TRBV19	NA	few	TRBJ1-4	CASTAPNAPGGGGRRKLFF	TGTGCCAGCACCGCGCCTAATGCCCCGGGAGGAGGGGGGAGACGAAAACTGTTTTTT
TRBV6-4	TRBD2	NA	TRBJ2-1	CASSKPGTSGTNEQFF	TGTGCCAGCAGTAAACCCGGGACTAGCGGGACCAATGAGCAGTTCTTC
TRBV29-1	NA	NA	TRBJ1-3	CSVTGGPGNTIYF	TGCAGCGTGACCGGGGGGCCTGGAAACACCATATATTTT
TRBV18	NA	few	TRBJ2-5	CASSPGETQYF	TGTGCCAGCTCACCAGGGGAGACCCAGTACTTC
TRBV30	NA	NA	TRBJ2-3	CARSLGATDTQYF	TGTGCCCGGAGCCTGGGAGCAACAGATACGCAGTATTTT
TRBV12-5	NA	once	TRBJ1-5	CASGLICVQPQHF	TGTGCTAGTGGTTTGATCTGTGTTCAGCCCCAGCATTTT
TRBV15	NA	NA	TRBJ2-1	CATSRDRGSYNEQFF	TGTGCCACCAGCAGAGACCGCGGGTCCTACAATGAGCAGTTCTTC
TRBV5-5	NA	NA	TRBJ2-7	CASSLDPGGRYYEQYF	TGTGCCAGCAGCTTGGATCCGGGGGGCAGGTATTACGAGCAGTACTTC
TRBV7-8	TRBD1	NA	TRBJ1-2	CASSLGQGWDGCTF	TGTGCCAGCAGCTTAGGACAGGGGTGGGATGGCTGCACCTTC
TRBV29-1	NA	NA	TRBJ2-2	CSVEVRTTLSQGSGELFF	TGCAGCGTTGAAGTCCGGACCACCCTTTCGCAGGGGAGCGGGGAGCTGTTTTTT
TRBV30	NA	NA	TRBJ1-1	CAWMIGGAPEAFF	TGTGCCTGGATGATTGGGGGGGCCCCTGAAGCTTTCTTT
TRBV6-6	NA	NA	TRBJ1-6	CAKNVRDLNSPLHF	TGTGCCAAAAATGTCAGGGACCTTAATTCACCCCTCCACTTT
TRBV2	NA	NA	TRBJ1-5	CASSGPEVGRGQPQHF	TGTGCCAGCAGTGGGCCTGAAGTGGGGAGAGGTCAGCCCCAGCATTTT
TRBV2	TRBD1	NA	TRBJ2-7	CASRSLQGVHEQYF	TGTGCCAGCCGGAGTTTACAGGGGGTTCACGAGCAGTACTTC